This TCR beta chain was obtained from a study of regulatory T cells in long-lasting Graves disease. Time point defined: persistent/refractory GD, antithyroid drugs over 5 years with positive TRAb. PBMC-extracted RNA yielded the TCR library. Researchers made TCR beta libraries by using iRepertoire HTBI primers and running Arm-PCR on CDR3 regions. As handled by the study authors: Sample data revealed roughly 62 TRBV and under 15 TRBJ segments. Each CDR3 protein is one row after TCRdb ran MiXCR on the multiplex PCR reads. The V and J calls, along with clone size, are taken from TCRdb and not from the paper's own processing. The data contain approximately 360,000 distinct CDR3 sequences, more than 20% of them singletons. This CDR3 comprises 12 residues. CDR1 and CDR2 (germline): LGHNA, YNFKEQ. V shed 9 bases and J 6 bases; nucleotides not matched to a gene: 7.

Source: peripheral blood mononuclear cells (PBMCs), taken when the disease was refractory, from a patient treated with antithyroid drugs. The chain uses TRBV4-2 and TRBJ2-7; TRBD2 agrees at 8 bases. The receptor comes from a woman aged 40 to 49 with Graves disease. In nucleotides, the CDR3 is TGTGCCAGTATGAGCGGGAGCGGCGAGCAGTACTTC. This sequence encodes CASMSGSGEQYF.